This T cell receptor (beta chain) was profiled in a study of T cell responses to AZD1222 COVID-19 vaccine. Method: immunoSEQ multiplex PCR; TCRdb's copy keeps in-frame clones and lacks some. The data show approximately 150,000 clones, with roughly nine tenths seen just once and about 2.5% held by the top ten. The germline CDR1 and CDR2 sequences are LNHDA and SQIVND (reference sequence). This CDR3 region has 14 residues. The ends were cut back, 4 bases at V and 0 bases at J, with 8 bases in the middle. The receptor was isolated from an adult in good health. The sample was peripheral blood, taken on day 0 of AZD1222 vaccination. V is TRBV19 and J is TRBJ2-3; no reliable D call. The CDR3 bases are TGTGCCAGTAGTACGGCCATTAGCACAGATACGCAGTATTTT. Translation gives CASSTAISTDTQYF.